Each of the 21 T cell receptor beta chains below was sequenced from the same sample in a study of blood T cells in healthy people across ages. A second PCR, run for roughly 7 to 11 cycles, used a sample-barcoded 5' primer plus a J-beta primer mix. TCRdb used MiXCR to reprocess the 5' RACE reads, holding one entry per CDR3 protein. The table shows hundreds of thousands of distinct CDR3 sequences, with 40% to 50% occurring only once. The sequencing sample was made of blood. The receptor source for this set is a man aged 55-75 years in good health.

The V and J genes are TRBV15 and TRBJ1-2; D is unclear. The CDR3 sequence is 13 residues long. Germline V gives CDR1 LNHNV, CDR2 YYDKDF (reference sequence). Trimming removed 1 base from V and 2 bases from J, with 5 bases in between. CDR3 residues: CATSRVGNYGYTF. The CDR3 coding sequence is TGTGCCACCAGCAGAGTAGGGAACTATGGCTACACCTTC.

This chain uses TRBV9 with TRBJ2-3, with 8 bases matching TRBD1. The junction had 11 bases not matched to a gene; V was cut back by 3 bases and J by 5 bases. There are 16 residues in the CDR3. CDR1 is SGDLS and CDR2 is YYNGEE in the germline V gene. The CDR3 sequence is CASSAYLRGQGDTQYF. CDR3 nucleotide sequence: TGTGCCAGCAGCGCCTATCTCAGGGGGCAAGGAGATACGCAGTATTTT.

This clonotype was seen a few times. The chain couples TRBV7-2 to TRBJ2-7; D ambiguous. The germline V gene encodes CDR1 SGHTA and CDR2 FQGNSA. V was clipped by 2 bases and J by 5 bases, with 16 bases between them. This CDR3 region has 15 residues. The CDR3, as DNA: TGTGCCAGCAGCTTAAGTGCAGGTTTTTCCCACGAGCAGTACTTC. Protein product: CASSLSAGFSHEQYF.

V gene TRBV6-1 combines with J gene TRBJ1-5; D is unresolved. Germline V gene data show CDR1 as MNHNS and CDR2 as SASEGT. This CDR3 is built from 13 residues. Trimming took off 1 base at V and 7 bases at J, with 8 bases between the two ends. Written as DNA, the CDR3 is TGTGCCAGCAGTGAAGAGCCGGGACAGCCCCAGCATTTT. Translating gives CASSEEPGQPQHF.

This clonotype showed up just a few times. V is TRBV7-9 and J is TRBJ2-4; TRBD1 matches 12 bases. The J call is doubtful: the DNA matches TRBJ2-7 better. Per the germline V gene, CDR1 is SEHNR and CDR2 is FQNEAQ (reference sequence). The CDR3 consists of 15 residues. DNA for the CDR3: TGTGCCAGCAGCCGCGGGACAGGGGGCATCAACGAGCAGTACTTC. It specifies CASSRGTGGINEQYF.

This clonotype was counted only a few times. The rearrangement links TRBV28 to TRBJ2-7; 8 nucleotides agree with TRBD1. This CDR3 is 14 amino acids long. Looked up from germline, CDR1 is MDHEN and CDR2 is SYDVKM. The V segment lost 5 bases and the J segment 5 bases; nucleotides outside the gene matches: 8. CDR3 in DNA: TGTGCCAGCAGTCCGGGACAGGAATTGGACGAGCAGTACTTC. Its translation: CASSPGQELDEQYF.

V and J are TRBV6-2 or TRBV6-3 and TRBJ2-3; 12 nucleotides align to TRBD1. The germline gives CDR1 MNHEY, CDR2 SVGEGT. The V segment lost 6 bases and the J segment 6 bases; nucleotides outside the gene matches: 7. The CDR3 is made up of 15 amino acids. CDR3 region: CASRSGTGGRDTQYF. The CDR3 region has the DNA TGTGCCAGCAGGTCTGGGACAGGGGGCCGGGATACGCAGTATTTT.

The chain combines TRBV27 with TRBJ2-7; D is ambiguous. CDR1 is MNHEY and CDR2 is SMNVEV in the germline V gene (reference sequence). The CDR3 is made up of 14 amino acids. Between the trimmed V and J ends, which lost 9 bases and 0 bases, there was a span of 15 bases. CDR3 bases: TGTGCCAGTAGACTGGCACAGAACTCCTACGAGCAGTACTTC. Its protein is CASRLAQNSYEQYF.

The gene calls are TRBV2 and TRBJ1-2; the D gene is possibly TRBD1 (5 bases). The CDR3 sequence is 13 residues long. CDR1 SNHLY and CDR2 FYNNEI come from the germline V gene. Trimming pared 7 bases from V and 7 bases from J, leaving 16 bases between. This chain's CDR3 is CASIKDTSAGYTF. The DNA of the CDR3 is TGTGCCAGCATAAAGGACACCTCCGCTGGCTACACCTTC.

This chain links TRBV6-6 with TRBJ2-7; 7 nucleotides align to TRBD2. With the DNA end fitting TRBJ2-5 better, the J assignment may be wrong. The CDR3 totals 13 residues. Germline V gene data show CDR1 as MNHNY and CDR2 as SVGAGI (reference sequence). The CDR3 bases are TGTGCCAGCACCGGGGGGTCACAAGAGACCCAGTACTTC. Protein sequence: CASTGGSQETQYF.

This clonotype came up many times. CDR3 in DNA: TGTGCCAGCAGTGAAGCGCTTCGGGGGACCCAGTACTTC. Amino acid sequence: CASSEALRGTQYF. The rearrangement uses TRBV6-1 and TRBJ2-5; D perhaps matches TRBD2 (5 bases). V was shortened by 0 bases and J by 7 bases, with 9 bases between the two germline ends. Germline CDR1 MNHNS, CDR2 SASEGT. This CDR3 is built from 13 residues.

The genes are TRBV4-3 and TRBJ2-1, with 12 positions matching TRBD2. Losses at the gene ends were 2 bases for V and 3 bases for J; bases not matched to a gene: 17. The germline V gene has CDR1 LGHNA and CDR2 YSLEER. The CDR3 covers 21 residues. The CDR3 bases are TGCGCCAGCAGCCAATTACCGGGACACTGGACTAGCGGGGCTCTCTACAATGAGCAGTTCTTC. Residues: CASSQLPGHWTSGALYNEQFF.

This chain uses TRBV5-4 with TRBJ2-5; 7 bases line up with TRBD1. With V trimmed by 4 bases and J by 5 bases, 11 bases remained unmatched. The CDR3 length is 15 residues. Germline-derived CDR1 and CDR2 are SGHNT and YYREEE (reference sequence). The CDR3 nucleotides are TGTGCCAGCAGCCTGAAGACAGGGAATGGTGAGACCCAGTACTTC. This gives the protein CASSLKTGNGETQYF.

The chain links TRBV20-1 to TRBJ1-2; 7 bases are a match to TRBD1. Germline V gives CDR1 DFQATT, CDR2 SNEGSKA (reference sequence). This CDR3 is 14 amino acids long. The ends lost 1 base at V and 4 bases at J; junction bases unmatched: 6. This CDR3 is CSARAGTASYGYTF. The CDR3 DNA reads as TGCAGTGCTAGAGCCGGGACAGCTTCCTATGGCTACACCTTC.

This chain joins TRBV7-2 and TRBJ2-6; 8 nucleotides agree with TRBD1. The CDR3 extends over 17 amino acids. Trimming cost V 4 bases and J 1 base; bases outside gene matches: 6. Germline lookup yields CDR1 SGHTA and CDR2 FQGNSA. In DNA form, the CDR3 reads TGTGCCAGCAGCTCCCGGCAGGGGGCATCTGGGGCCAACGTCCTGACTTTC. Protein sequence: CASSSRQGASGANVLTF.

This clonotype was picked up a small number of times. The rearrangement links TRBV20-1 to TRBJ2-3, with 7 bases fitting TRBD2. This CDR3 region has 16 residues. The trim removed 4 bases at V and 0 bases at J, leaving 10 bases unmatched. Germline V lookup: CDR1 DFQATT, CDR2 SNEGSKA (reference sequence). The CDR3 sequence is CSANPSGAASTDTQYF. CDR3 nucleotide sequence: TGCAGTGCTAATCCTAGCGGAGCCGCTAGCACAGATACGCAGTATTTT.

The chain joins TRBV5-1 to TRBJ2-3; 7 positions match TRBD2. V lost 3 bases to trimming and J lost 0 bases; unmatched junction nucleotides: 4. Germline values: CDR1 SGHRS, CDR2 YFSETQ. The CDR3 consists of 15 residues. CDR3 sequence (DNA): TGCGCCAGCAGCTGGGCTAGCGGTAGCACAGATACGCAGTATTTT. Its translation: CASSWASGSTDTQYF.

The chain carries TRBV7-2 and TRBJ2-5; no definite D call. Germline V gene sequence: CDR1 SGHTA, CDR2 FQGNSA. This CDR3 region has 14 residues. V lost 1 base and J lost 11, with 17 bases in between. CDR3 sequence reads: CASSLVGVWNEQYF. CDR3 nucleotide sequence: TGTGCCAGCAGCTTAGTGGGCGTGTGGAATGAGCAGTACTTC.

The J gene is TRBJ1-5, the V gene TRBV20-1; TRBD1 aligns across 8 bases. The CDR3 loop spans 15 amino acids. Trimming cost V 0 bases and J 6 bases; bases outside gene matches: 7. Germline lookup yields CDR1 DFQATT and CDR2 SNEGSKA (reference sequence). The CDR3 DNA sequence: TGCAGTGCTAGAGACCCGACAGGGGCGGGTCAGCCCCAGCATTTT. Encoded protein: CSARDPTGAGQPQHF.

This clonotype was detected only a few times. The CDR3 loop reads CASSAGTPNTGELFF. The CDR3 region has the DNA TGTGCCAGCAGCGCCGGGACTCCGAACACCGGGGAGCTGTTTTTT. V and J are TRBV6-5 and TRBJ2-2; possible D gene TRBD2, 6 bases. This CDR3 is 15 amino acids long. CDR1 is MNHEY and CDR2 is SVGAGI in the germline V gene. With 6 bases removed from V and 0 bases from J, the gap between germline ends came to 11 bases.

This clonotype was counted between two and nine times. The chain combines TRBV6-2 or TRBV6-3 with TRBJ2-7; TRBD1 is a possible D gene (6 bases). Germline CDR1 reads MNHEY; CDR2 reads SVGEGT. V gave up 2 bases and J gave up 2 bases, with 10 bases separating them. The CDR3 has 14 residues. The CDR3 loop is CASSYETGPYEQYF. The DNA of the CDR3 is TGTGCCAGCAGTTACGAAACAGGGCCCTACGAGCAGTACTTC.